Listed here are 18 T cell receptor beta chains from one sample, sequenced in a study of shared clonotypes between healthy human individuals. TCRdb's copy holds only in-frame clones and misses some; the assay was immunoSEQ multiplex PCR. The table has about 1.4 million clones, approximately 97% seen once. The source material was naive CD4+ T cells sorted from blood. Subset noted: CD45RA+ positively selected. Receptors were obtained from a man aged 30 to 39 in good health.

The chain recombines TRBV4-1 with TRBJ1-2; 8 bases map to TRBD1. The CDR3 contains 16 residues. Trimming removed 1 base from V and 7 bases from J; junction bases left unmatched: 11. Germline V gene lookup returns CDR1 MGHRA and CDR2 YSYEKL. The chain's CDR3 is CASSQGGDRGGGGYTF. In DNA form, the CDR3 reads TGCGCCAGCAGCCAAGGGGGAGACAGGGGCGGAGGTGGCTACACCTTC.

The chain couples TRBV5-1 to TRBJ2-2; TRBD2 matches at 8 bases. Unmatched junction bases numbered 17, after V lost 6 bases and J lost 1 base. Germline V CDR1 and CDR2: SGHRS, YFSETQ. The CDR3 consists of 19 residues. The CDR3 region is CASTLSLTAGAGNTGELFF. As DNA, the CDR3 is TGCGCCAGCACCCTTAGCTTGACAGCGGGAGCGGGGAACACCGGGGAGCTGTTTTTT. Full variable domain (rest looked up from reference TRBV5-1 and TRBJ2-2): KAGVTQTPRYLIKTRGQQVTLSCSPISGHRSVSWYQQTPGQGLQFLFEYFSETQRNKGNFPGRFSGRQFSNSRSEMNVSTLELGDSALYLCASTLSLTAGAGNTGELFFGEGSRLTVL.

The chain recombines TRBV9 with TRBJ2-1; 8 nucleotides line up with TRBD1. The CDR3 has 15 residues. The germline CDR1 and CDR2 sequences are SGDLS and YYNGEE. With 3 bases clipped from V and 4 bases from J, the junction kept 6 bases outside the gene matches. The CDR3 DNA follows: TGTGCCAGCAGCGGTCCGGGACAGGTTTACAATGAGCAGTTCTTC. Its translation is CASSGPGQVYNEQFF.

This chain connects TRBV7-6 to TRBJ2-5, with a weak D call TRBD2 (5 bases). The CDR3 totals 16 residues. Germline lookup yields CDR1 SGHVS and CDR2 FNYEAQ. V was trimmed by 10 bases and J by 5 bases, leaving 26 bases between them. The CDR3 DNA sequence: TGTGCCATCCAAAATCTCCCGGAAAGGGAGTGGGAGACCCAGTACTTC. It is translated as CAIQNLPEREWETQYF.

The genes are TRBV2 and TRBJ2-5; 8 positions match TRBD2. The J segment lost 4 bases and the V segment lost 7 bases, leaving 5 bases of the junction unmatched. CDR3 size: 13 residues. Germline V lookup: CDR1 SNHLY, CDR2 FYNNEI. The CDR3 DNA is TGTGCCAGCACCCCCCGGGGGGGAGAGACCCAGTACTTC. Translating gives CASTPRGGETQYF.

The DNA of the CDR3 is TGTGCCAGCTCACCACAGCGGAGAGATACGCAGTATTTT. This translates into CASSPQRRDTQYF. The rearrangement links TRBV18 to TRBJ2-3; D may be TRBD2 (5 bases). The CDR3 length is 13 residues. Trimming took off 1 base at V and 5 bases at J, with 7 bases between the two ends. Germline values: CDR1 KGHSH, CDR2 LQKENI.

This clone occurred once. The rearrangement links TRBV5-1 to TRBJ2-5; 7 nucleotides align to TRBD1. Trimming at V came to 0 bases and at J to 5 bases, leaving 4 bases not matched to a gene. CDR1 and CDR2 (germline): SGHRS, YFSETQ. The CDR3 has 14 residues. The CDR3 coding sequence is TGCGCCAGCAGCTTGGAGGGGGCATGGGAGACCCAGTACTTC. It encodes CASSLEGAWETQYF.

The V and J genes are TRBV10-3 and TRBJ2-1; TRBD1 matches 9 bases. Per germline, CDR1 ENHRY and CDR2 SYGVKD. Trimming at V came to 4 bases and at J to 10 bases, leaving 11 bases not matched to a gene. CDR3 length: 15 residues. CDR3 amino acids: CAISAWDREVTEQFF. Written as DNA, the CDR3 is TGTGCCATCAGTGCTTGGGACAGGGAGGTAACGGAGCAGTTCTTC.

The gene calls are TRBV19 and TRBJ2-2; 9 nucleotides align to TRBD1. With 10 bases clipped from V and 4 bases from J, the junction kept 16 bases outside the gene matches. This CDR3 has 17 amino acids. Germline values: CDR1 LNHDA, CDR2 SQIVND (reference sequence). This CDR3 reads CATHRHGTGSSTGELFF. The CDR3 region has the DNA TGTGCCACCCACCGACATGGGACAGGGAGTAGCACCGGGGAGCTGTTTTTT.

The chain couples TRBV30 to TRBJ1-5; D gene uncertain. There are 16 residues in the CDR3. V lost 3 bases and J 2 bases, leaving 17 bases between the germline ends. Germline V CDR1 and CDR2: GTSNPN, SVGIG (reference sequence). As DNA, the CDR3 is TGTGCCTGGAGCCGTTTTTCAGGCATTGGCAATCAGCCCCAGCATTTT. This codes for CAWSRFSGIGNQPQHF.

CDR3 amino acids: CSGRGRMRTEAFF. The CDR3, as DNA: TGCAGCGGGCGGGGGCGGATGCGGACTGAAGCTTTCTTT. The chain links TRBV29-1 to TRBJ1-1; possibly TRBD1 for D (6 bases). Germline CDR1 is SQVTM and CDR2 is ANQGSEA. The CDR3 spans 13 residues. Trimming shortened V by 7 bases and J by 5 bases, and 17 bases separated the two germline ends.

The gene calls are TRBV27 and TRBJ2-3; 8 nucleotides match TRBD1. The J segment lost 5 bases and the V segment lost 5 bases, leaving 9 bases of the junction unmatched. Germline loops: CDR1 MNHEY, CDR2 SMNVEV (reference sequence). The CDR3 is 15 amino acids. CDR3 DNA sequence: TGTGCCAGCAGTATAAAAGGACAGGGAATAGATACGCAGTATTTT. It yields the protein CASSIKGQGIDTQYF.

The chain joins TRBV5-1 to TRBJ2-3; D ambiguous. The CDR3 covers 15 residues. Germline-derived CDR1 and CDR2 are SGHRS and YFSETQ. Trimming removed 5 bases from V and 0 bases from J, with 13 bases in between. The CDR3 DNA reads TGCGCCAGCAGAACCGGGCCCCTTAGCACAGATACGCAGTATTTT. The encoded protein is CASRTGPLSTDTQYF.

The genes are TRBV7-3 and TRBJ1-5; 8 nucleotides agree with TRBD1. Per germline, CDR1 SGHTA and CDR2 FQGTGA. V shed 3 bases, J shed 8 bases, and the junction held 3 bases outside the gene matches. This CDR3 is 13 amino acids long. CDR3 residues: CASSFDRGEPQHF. The CDR3 nucleotides read TGTGCCAGCAGCTTCGACAGGGGTGAGCCCCAGCATTTT.

CDR3 loop: CASSLGYLNTEAFF. As DNA, the CDR3 is TGTGCCAGCAGCTTGGGGTATTTGAACACTGAAGCTTTCTTT. The J gene is TRBJ1-1, the V gene TRBV5-6; unclear D gene. Trimming removed 0 bases from V and 0 bases from J, with 6 bases in between. Germline loops: CDR1 SGHDT, CDR2 YYEEEE. This CDR3 region has 14 residues.

CDR3 residues: CASSLEGGYTF. Here the CDR3 DNA reads TGCGCCAGCAGCTTGGAGGGAGGCTACACCTTC. The rearrangement links TRBV5-1 to TRBJ1-2, with D hard to call. The CDR3 spans 11 residues. Per germline, CDR1 SGHRS and CDR2 YFSETQ. V lost 0 bases, J lost 8 bases, and 5 bases lay in between.

As to this clone: In the same sample, other DNA sequences code for this CDR3. The rearrangement links TRBV19 to TRBJ2-5; the D gene could be TRBD1 or TRBD2 (5 bases each). CDR3 size: 14 residues. The germline V gene encodes CDR1 LNHDA and CDR2 SQIVND (reference sequence). V was trimmed by 1 base and J by 5 bases, leaving 11 bases between them. The CDR3: CASSIGGVGETQYF. CDR3 coding DNA: TGTGCCAGTAGTATAGGAGGGGTTGGTGAGACCCAGTACTTC.

CDR3 DNA: TGTGCCAGCTCACCACCCTCTGGACAGGGGGATCACGAGACCCAGTACTTC. Its protein is CASSPPSGQGDHETQYF. This sequence joins TRBV18 and TRBJ2-5; 10 bases are shared with TRBD1. V was clipped by 0 bases and J by 5 bases; unmatched bases: 9. The CDR3 loop spans 17 amino acids. The germline gives CDR1 KGHSH, CDR2 LQKENI. Using reference TRBV18 and TRBJ2-5 for the parts outside the CDR3, the full variable domain is NAGVMQNPRHLVRRRGQEARLRCSPMKGHSHVYWYRQLPEEGLKFMVYLQKENIIDESGMPKERFSAEFPKEGPSILRIQQVVRGDSAAYFCASSPPSGQGDHETQYFGPGTRLLVL.